This is a list of T cell receptor beta chains from one sample in a study of blood T cell repertoires in COVID-19. The table came from immunoSEQ multiplex PCR; TCRdb's copy has only in-frame clones and leaves some out. Of about 480,000 clones listed, approximately 88% are singletons. The source material was PBMCs or T cells enriched from blood (not recorded which). The receptor set was obtained from a woman in her forties who had recovered from COVID-19. The CDR3 runs from the conserved cysteine through the conserved F or W. The D gene is left open where the match is weak. Not all rows give a size; the values are once, few, many and, for expanded clones, a class.

CDR3aa	CDR3nt	v_gene	j_gene	d_gene	abundance
CSVAPRLAENSYEQYF	TGCAGCGTTGCCCCTCGACTAGCGGAGAACTCCTACGAGCAGTACTTC	TRBV29-1	TRBJ2-7	TRBD2	once
CAISEGGSAGASINEQFF	TGTGCCATCAGTGAGGGGGGGTCTGCGGGAGCAAGTATCAATGAGCAGTTCTTC	TRBV10-3	TRBJ2-1	TRBD2	.
CAGRGGLFSGTEAFF	TGTGCCGGGCGCGGGGGGCTCTTTTCAGGCACTGAAGCTTTCTTT	TRBV2	TRBJ1-1	.	.
CASSRETLDRSPEAFF	TGTGCCAGTAGTAGAGAAACGTTGGACAGGTCCCCTGAAGCTTTCTTT	TRBV19	TRBJ1-1	TRBD1	.
CSSWGGRNTEAFF	TGCAGCTCCTGGGGAGGGCGGAACACTGAAGCTTTCTTT	TRBV29-1	TRBJ1-1	.	.
CASSYSNRGYNEQFF	TGTGCCAGCAGTTACAGTAACAGGGGCTACAATGAGCAGTTCTTC	TRBV6-5	TRBJ2-1	TRBD1	.
CASRKGLRTENTEAFF	TGCGCCAGCAGGAAGGGCTTAAGGACAGAGAACACTGAAGCTTTCTTT	TRBV5-1	TRBJ1-1	.	few
CASSPGLAYEQYF	TGTGCCAGCTCACCGGGACTAGCCTACGAGCAGTACTTC	TRBV18	TRBJ2-7	TRBD2	few
CASSILALGKETQYF	TGTGCCAGTAGTATTTTAGCGTTGGGGAAGGAGACCCAGTACTTC	TRBV19	TRBJ2-5	.	.
CATSRERESSGANVLTF	TGTGCCACCAGCAGAGAGCGGGAGAGCTCTGGGGCCAACGTCCTGACTTTC	TRBV15	TRBJ2-6	TRBD2	.
CASSFGQGVSSPLHF	TGTGCCAGCAGCTTTGGACAGGGGGTATCGTCTCCCCTCCACTTT	TRBV11-3	TRBJ1-6	TRBD1	few